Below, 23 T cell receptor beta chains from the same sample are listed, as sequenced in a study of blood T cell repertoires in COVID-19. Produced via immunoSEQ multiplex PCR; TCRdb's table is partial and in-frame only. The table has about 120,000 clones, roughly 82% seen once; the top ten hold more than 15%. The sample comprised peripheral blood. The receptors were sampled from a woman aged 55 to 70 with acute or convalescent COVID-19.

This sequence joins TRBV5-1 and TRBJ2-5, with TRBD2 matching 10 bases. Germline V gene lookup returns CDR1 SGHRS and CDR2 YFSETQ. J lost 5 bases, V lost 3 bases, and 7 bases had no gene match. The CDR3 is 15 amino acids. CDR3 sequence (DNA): TGCGCCAGCAGCTCCTCCGGGACTAGCGAGGAGACCCAGTACTTC. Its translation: CASSSSGTSEETQYF.

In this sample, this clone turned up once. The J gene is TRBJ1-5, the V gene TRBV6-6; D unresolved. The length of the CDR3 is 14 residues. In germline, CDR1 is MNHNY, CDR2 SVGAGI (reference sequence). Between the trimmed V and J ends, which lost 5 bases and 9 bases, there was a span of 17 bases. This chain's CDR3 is CASSESLNRRPQHF. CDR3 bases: TGTGCCAGCAGTGAGTCCCTGAACCGTAGGCCCCAGCATTTT.

The CDR3 DNA reads as TGCGCCAGCAGCCGCTGGACAGCCGATAACACTGAAGCTTTCTTT. Residues: CASSRWTADNTEAFF. The rearrangement joins TRBV5-1 to TRBJ1-1, with D possibly being TRBD1 (6 bases). This CDR3 contains 15 residues. Germline lookup yields CDR1 SGHRS and CDR2 YFSETQ. Deletions cut 4 bases from V and 2 bases from J, with 15 bases between.

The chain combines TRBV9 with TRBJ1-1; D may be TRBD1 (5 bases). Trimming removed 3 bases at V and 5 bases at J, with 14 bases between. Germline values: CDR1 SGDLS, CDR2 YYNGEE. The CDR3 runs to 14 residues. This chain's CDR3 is CASSEGGGWTEAFF. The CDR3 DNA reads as TGTGCCAGCAGCGAGGGTGGGGGGTGGACTGAAGCTTTCTTT. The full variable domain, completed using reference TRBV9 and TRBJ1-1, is DSGVTQTPKHLITATGQRVTLRCSPRSGDLSVYWYQQSLDQGLQFLIQYYNGEERAKGNILERFSAQQFPDLHSELNLSSLELGDSALYFCASSEGGGWTEAFFGQGTRLTVV.

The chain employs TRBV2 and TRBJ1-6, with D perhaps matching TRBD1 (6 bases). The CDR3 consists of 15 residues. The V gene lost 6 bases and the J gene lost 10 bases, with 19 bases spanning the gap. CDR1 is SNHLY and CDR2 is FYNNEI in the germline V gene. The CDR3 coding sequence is TGTGCCAGCAGAGGGGGGGTGGGCCCGAGCTCACCCCTCCACTTT. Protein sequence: CASRGGVGPSSPLHF.

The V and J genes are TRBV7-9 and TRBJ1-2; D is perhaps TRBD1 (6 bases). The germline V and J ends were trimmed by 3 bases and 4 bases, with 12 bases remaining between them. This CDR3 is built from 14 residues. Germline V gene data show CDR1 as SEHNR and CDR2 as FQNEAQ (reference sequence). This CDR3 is CASSFPGGSYGYTF. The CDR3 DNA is TGTGCCAGCAGCTTCCCGGGGGGCAGCTATGGCTACACCTTC. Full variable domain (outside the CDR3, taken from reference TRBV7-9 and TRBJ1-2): DTGVSQNPRHKITKRGQNVTFRCDPISEHNRLYWYRQTLGQGPEFLTYFQNEAQLEKSRLLSDRFSAERPKGSFSTLEIQRTEQGDSAMYLCASSFPGGSYGYTFGSGTRLTVV.

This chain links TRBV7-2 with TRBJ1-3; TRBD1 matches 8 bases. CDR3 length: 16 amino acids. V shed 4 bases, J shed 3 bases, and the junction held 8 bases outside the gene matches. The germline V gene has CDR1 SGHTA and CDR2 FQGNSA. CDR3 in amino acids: CASSSGQGRSGNTIYF. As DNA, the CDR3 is TGTGCCAGCAGCTCAGGACAGGGTCGGAGTGGAAACACCATATATTTT. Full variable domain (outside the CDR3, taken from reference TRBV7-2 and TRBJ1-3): GAGVSQSPSNKVTEKGKDVELRCDPISGHTALYWYRQSLGQGLEFLIYFQGNSAPDKSGLPSDRFSAERTGGSVSTLTIQRTQQEDSAVYLCASSSGQGRSGNTIYFGEGSWLTVV.

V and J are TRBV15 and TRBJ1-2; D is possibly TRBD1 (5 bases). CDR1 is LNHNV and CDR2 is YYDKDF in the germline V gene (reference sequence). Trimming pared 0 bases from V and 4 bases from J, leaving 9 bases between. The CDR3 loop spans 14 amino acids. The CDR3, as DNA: TGTGCCACCAGCAGAGACAGGGCAGGCTATGGCTACACCTTC. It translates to CATSRDRAGYGYTF.

The CDR3 coding sequence is TGCGCCAGGGTCGGGACAGGGGACACCTACGAGCAGTACTTC. Translating it yields CARVGTGDTYEQYF. The V call is TRBV4-3, the J call TRBJ2-7, with 10 bases identical to TRBD1. This CDR3 has 14 residues. The germline V gene encodes CDR1 LGHNA and CDR2 YSLEER. V was clipped by 9 bases and J by 2 bases; unmatched bases: 7.

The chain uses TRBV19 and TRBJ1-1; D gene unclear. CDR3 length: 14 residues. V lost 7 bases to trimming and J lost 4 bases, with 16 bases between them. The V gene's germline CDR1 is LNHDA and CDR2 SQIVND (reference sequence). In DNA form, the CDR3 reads TGTGCCAGTATCTGGGTGGGAGAGAGCACTGAAGCTTTCTTT. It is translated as CASIWVGESTEAFF.

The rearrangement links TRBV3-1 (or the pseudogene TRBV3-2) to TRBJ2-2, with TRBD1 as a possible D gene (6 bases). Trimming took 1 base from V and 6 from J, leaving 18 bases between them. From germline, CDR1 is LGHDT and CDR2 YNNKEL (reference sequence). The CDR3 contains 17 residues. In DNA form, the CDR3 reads TGTGCCAGCAGCCAAGTAAATCAGGGGCCCTTAGCCGGGGAGCTGTTTTTT. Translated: CASSQVNQGPLAGELFF.

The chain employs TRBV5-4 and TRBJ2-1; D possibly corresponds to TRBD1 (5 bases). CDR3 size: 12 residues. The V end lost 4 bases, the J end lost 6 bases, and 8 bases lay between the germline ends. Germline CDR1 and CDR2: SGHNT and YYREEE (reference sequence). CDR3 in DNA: TGTGCCAGCAGCCGCGACAGCAATGAGCAGTTCTTC. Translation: CASSRDSNEQFF.

CDR3 sequence: CASSSAGTANTEAFF. The CDR3 coding sequence is TGTGCCAGCAGCTCAGCCGGGACAGCGAACACTGAAGCTTTCTTT. V gene TRBV13 combines with J gene TRBJ1-1; TRBD1 matches at 7 bases. J was trimmed by 1 base and V by 4 bases; bases with no gene match: 6. This CDR3 is 15 amino acids long. Germline CDR1 is PRHDT and CDR2 is FYEKMQ (reference sequence).

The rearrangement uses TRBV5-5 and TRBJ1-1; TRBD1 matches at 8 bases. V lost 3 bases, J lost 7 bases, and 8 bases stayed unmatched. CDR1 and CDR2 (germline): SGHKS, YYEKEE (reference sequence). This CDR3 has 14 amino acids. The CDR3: CASSSTGGDFEAFF. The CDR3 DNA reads TGTGCCAGCAGCTCAACAGGGGGGGACTTTGAAGCTTTCTTT.

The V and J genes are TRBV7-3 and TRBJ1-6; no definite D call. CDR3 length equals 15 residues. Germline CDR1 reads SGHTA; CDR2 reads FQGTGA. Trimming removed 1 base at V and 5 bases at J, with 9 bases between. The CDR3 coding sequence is TGTGCCAGCAGCTTAAGTCCAGGTCATAATTCACCCCTCCACTTT. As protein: CASSLSPGHNSPLHF.

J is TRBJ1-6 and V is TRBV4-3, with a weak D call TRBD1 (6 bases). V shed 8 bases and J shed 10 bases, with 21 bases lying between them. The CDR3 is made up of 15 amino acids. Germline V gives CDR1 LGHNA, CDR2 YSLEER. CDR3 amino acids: CASSTEPGGPSPLHF. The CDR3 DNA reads TGCGCCAGCTCTACGGAACCCGGGGGGCCCTCACCCCTCCACTTT.

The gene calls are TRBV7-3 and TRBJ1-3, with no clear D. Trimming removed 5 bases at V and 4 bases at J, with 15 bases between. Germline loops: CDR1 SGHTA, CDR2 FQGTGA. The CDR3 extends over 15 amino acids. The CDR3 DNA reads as TGTGCCAGCAGCCGAAACGGGGATCCAGGAAACACCATATATTTT. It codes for CASSRNGDPGNTIYF.

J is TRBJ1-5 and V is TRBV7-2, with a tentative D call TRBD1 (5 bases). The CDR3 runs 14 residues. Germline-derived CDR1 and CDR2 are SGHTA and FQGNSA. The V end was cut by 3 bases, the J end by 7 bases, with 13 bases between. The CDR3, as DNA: TGTGCCAGCAGCTTCCCCATCACAGGACAGCCCCAGCATTTT. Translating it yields CASSFPITGQPQHF.

The CDR3 region is CASSTRQENTEAFF. The CDR3 bases are TGTGCCAGCAGCACCCGACAGGAGAACACTGAAGCTTTCTTT. This chain connects TRBV21-1 to TRBJ1-1; TRBD1, as called in the table, went unchecked against the DNA. TRBV21-1 is an annotated pseudogene. CDR3 length equals 14 residues.

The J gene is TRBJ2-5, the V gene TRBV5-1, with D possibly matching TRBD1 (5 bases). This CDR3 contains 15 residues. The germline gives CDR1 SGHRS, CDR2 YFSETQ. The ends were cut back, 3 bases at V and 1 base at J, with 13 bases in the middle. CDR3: CASSWADRTQETQYF. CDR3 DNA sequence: TGCGCCAGCAGCTGGGCTGACAGAACCCAAGAGACCCAGTACTTC.

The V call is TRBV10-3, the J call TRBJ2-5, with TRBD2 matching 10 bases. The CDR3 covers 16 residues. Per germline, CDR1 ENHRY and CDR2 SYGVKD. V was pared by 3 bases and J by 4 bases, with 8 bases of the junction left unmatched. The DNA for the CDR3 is TGTGCCATCAGTGATGGGGCTAGCGGGGGATCAGAGACCCAGTACTTC. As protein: CAISDGASGGSETQYF.

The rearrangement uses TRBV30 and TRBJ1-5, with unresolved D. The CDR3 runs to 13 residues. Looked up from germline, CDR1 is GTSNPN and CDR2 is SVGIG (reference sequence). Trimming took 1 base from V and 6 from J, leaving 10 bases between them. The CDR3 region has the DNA TGTGCCTGGAGTGCCACAGCGGGTCAGCCCCAGCATTTT. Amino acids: CAWSATAGQPQHF.

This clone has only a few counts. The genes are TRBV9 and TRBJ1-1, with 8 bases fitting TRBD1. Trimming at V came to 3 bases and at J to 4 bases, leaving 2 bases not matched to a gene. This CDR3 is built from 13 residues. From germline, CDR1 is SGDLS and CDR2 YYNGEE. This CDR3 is CASSAGQGTEAFF. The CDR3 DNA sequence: TGTGCCAGCAGCGCCGGACAGGGCACTGAAGCTTTCTTT.